The 9 T cell receptor beta chains below all came from one sample that was sequenced in a study of control samples from healthy donors and cancer patients. TCRdb's table, derived via immunoSEQ multiplex PCR, lists solely in-frame clones and lacks some. The sample shows around 180,000 clones, about 90% of them seen only once. Sequenced material: blood. The origin of the receptors is a woman in her twenties or thirties in good health.

This clone was observed once. The genes are TRBV18 and TRBJ2-5; possible D gene TRBD2, 5 bases. This CDR3 has 13 residues. CDR1 and CDR2 (germline): KGHSH, LQKENI. V lost 6 bases, J lost 2 bases, and 10 bases lay in between. CDR3 nucleotide sequence: TGTGCCAGCTCGAGGGCTGTACAAGAGACCCAGTACTTC. This gives the protein CASSRAVQETQYF.

The chain has TRBV5-4 and TRBJ1-6; the D gene is possibly TRBD1 (5 bases). CDR3 size: 15 residues. Looked up from germline, CDR1 is SGHNT and CDR2 is YYREEE (reference sequence). The V and J ends lost 4 bases and 8 bases respectively, with 16 bases between them. The CDR3 loop reads CASSLGQARDSPLHF. CDR3 sequence (DNA): TGTGCCAGCAGCCTCGGTCAAGCCAGGGATTCACCCCTCCACTTT.

This chain uses TRBV5-1 with TRBJ2-1, with D unresolved. Trimming removed 0 bases at V and 3 bases at J, with 7 bases between. CDR1 is SGHRS and CDR2 is YFSETQ in the germline V gene. This CDR3 contains 14 residues. CDR3 DNA sequence: TGCGCCAGCAGCTTGGCGGGCAACTACAATGAGCAGTTCTTC. This gives the protein CASSLAGNYNEQFF.

DNA of the CDR3: TGTGCCAGCAGTGTGGGATTCACTAGCGGGTACAATGAGCAGTTCTTC. It translates to CASSVGFTSGYNEQFF. The J gene is TRBJ2-1, the V gene TRBV2; TRBD2 aligns across 9 bases. From germline, CDR1 is SNHLY and CDR2 FYNNEI. The CDR3 length is 16 residues. With 4 bases clipped from V and 4 bases from J, the junction kept 8 bases outside the gene matches.

The chain combines TRBV5-1 with TRBJ2-5; 8 bases fit TRBD2. The V gene's germline CDR1 is SGHRS and CDR2 YFSETQ. This CDR3 is built from 14 residues. J gave up 1 base and V 3 bases, and 2 bases lay outside the gene matches. The CDR3 loop reads CASSYSGVQETQYF. CDR3 nucleotides: TGCGCCAGCAGCTATAGCGGGGTCCAAGAGACCCAGTACTTC.

This clone was detected only once. The chain recombines TRBV11-2 with TRBJ2-7; 11 nucleotides line up with TRBD1. Germline loops: CDR1 SGHAT, CDR2 FQNNGV. Germline trimming cut 4 bases from V and 4 bases from J; bases unmatched to any gene: 3. The CDR3 has 14 amino acids. The CDR3: CASSSGQGAYEQYF. The CDR3 region has the DNA TGTGCCAGCAGCTCTGGACAGGGGGCTTACGAGCAGTACTTC.

This chain uses TRBV20-1 with TRBJ1-3; D remains unclear. The V end lost 3 bases, the J end lost 2 bases, and 8 bases lay between the germline ends. The CDR3 has 13 residues. Germline V gives CDR1 DFQATT, CDR2 SNEGSKA (reference sequence). CDR3 DNA: TGCAGTGCTAGTTCTGGGGCTGGAAACACCATATATTTT. Translation gives CSASSGAGNTIYF.

The chain recombines TRBV20-1 with TRBJ1-2; maybe TRBD1 (5 bases). The CDR3 has 11 amino acids. From germline, CDR1 is DFQATT and CDR2 SNEGSKA (reference sequence). V lost 3 bases and J 6 bases, leaving 8 bases between the germline ends. The CDR3 sequence: CSASLGDGYTF. CDR3 nucleotides: TGCAGTGCTAGTCTGGGGGATGGCTACACCTTC.

This chain joins TRBV19 and TRBJ1-5; D might be TRBD1 (6 bases). V lost 9 bases, J lost 0 bases, and 18 bases lay in between. Germline values: CDR1 LNHDA, CDR2 SQIVND (reference sequence). The CDR3 is 16 residues long. The CDR3 bases are TGTGCCAGCCGTCCCCGGGACATTCTTAGCAATCAGCCCCAGCATTTT. It specifies CASRPRDILSNQPQHF.